These T cell receptor beta chains were read from a single sample in a study of blood T cells in healthy people across ages. TCRdb used MiXCR to reprocess the 5' RACE reads, holding one entry per CDR3 protein. Of almost 800,000 distinct CDR3 sequences in the sample, more than 45% are singletons; the top ten hold roughly 22%. The sequencing input was blood. Source of these receptors: a man younger than 40 in good health. Each CDR3 is given with its conserved first and last residue. Each record gives: V gene, clone size, D gene, J gene, CDR3 protein, CDR3 DNA. A D gene is named only where the DNA matches it firmly. For some rows the clone size is stated as once, few or many, or as a class when expanded; others skip it.

>TRBV25-1|-|-|TRBJ1-5
CASSGGRTPMPQHF
TGTGCCAGCAGTGGCGGACGAACACCTATGCCCCAGCATTTT
>TRBV12-3/TRBV12-4|few|-|TRBJ1-1
CASSPHLNTEAFF
TGTGCCAGCAGTCCCCATCTGAACACTGAAGCTTTCTTT
>TRBV7-9|many|-|TRBJ1-2
CASSLGDGYTF
TGTGCCAGCAGTCTTGGGGATGGCTACACCTTC
>TRBV12-3/TRBV12-4|-|-|TRBJ1-2
CASGLGLTGNYGYTF
TGTGCCAGCGGCCTCGGTTTAACGGGGAACTATGGCTACACCTTC
>TRBV14|few|-|TRBJ2-5
CASSQDLGGETQYF
TGTGCCAGCAGCCAAGATCTCGGAGGGGAGACCCAGTACTTC
>TRBV13|-|-|TRBJ2-7
CASSFWGRSYEHYF
TGTGCCAGCAGCTTTTGGGGCCGCTCCTACGAGCACTACTTC
>TRBV7-8|-|-|TRBJ2-7
CASSPKNYEQYF
TGTGCCAGCAGCCCGAAAAACTACGAGCAGTACTTC
>TRBV5-1|few|-|TRBJ2-4
CASSWTGVNIQYF
TGCGCCAGCAGCTGGACGGGGGTGAACATTCAGTACTTC
>TRBV12-3/TRBV12-4|-|-|TRBJ2-1
CASSFNINEQFF
TGTGCCAGCAGTTTCAATATCAATGAGCAGTTCTTC
>TRBV3-1|-|TRBD2|TRBJ2-7
CASSPAGGPPMYF
TGTGCCAGCAGCCCAGCGGGGGGACCGCCCATGTACTTC
>TRBV7-2|-|TRBD2|TRBJ2-7
CASSLLLGGGTPEQYF
TGTGCCAGCAGCTTATTACTTGGCGGGGGGACCCCAGAGCAGTACTTC
>TRBV15|few|TRBD2|TRBJ2-3
CATNPGTSGRANWGTDTQYF
TGTGCCACAAATCCCGGGACTAGCGGGAGGGCCAATTGGGGCACAGATACGCAGTATTTT
>TRBV7-2|-|-|TRBJ2-5
CASSTGGTQYF
TGTGCCAGCAGCACGGGCGGGACCCAGTACTTC
>TRBV7-2|once|TRBD2|TRBJ2-7
CASSLPTAGVHYEQYF
TGTGCCAGCAGCTTACCCACAGCGGGAGTACACTACGAGCAGTACTTC
>TRBV5-1|-|-|TRBJ2-7
CASSGSARALYEQYF
TGCGCCAGCAGTGGTTCCGCTAGAGCGCTCTACGAGCAGTACTTC
>TRBV29-1|-|-|TRBJ1-5
CSVKDSSNQPQHF
TGCAGCGTTAAGGACAGTAGCAATCAGCCCCAGCATTTT
>TRBV12-3/TRBV12-4|-|-|TRBJ1-5
CASSLGSVGNQPQHF
TGTGCCAGCAGTTTAGGTTCGGTGGGCAATCAGCCCCAGCATTTT
>TRBV20-1|-|-|TRBJ2-1
CSARDSFGGAQETQFF
TGCAGTGCTAGAGATTCTTTCGGGGGTGCCCAAGAGACCCAGTTCTTC
>TRBV2|-|-|TRBJ2-1
CAGKDIRSYNEQFF
TGTGCCGGGAAGGACATTCGCTCCTACAATGAGCAGTTCTTC
>TRBV28|-|-|TRBJ2-7
CASRPGARREQYF
TGTGCCAGCAGACCAGGGGCTAGGAGAGAGCAGTACTTC
>TRBV27|-|-|TRBJ2-7
CASSVSGHYEQYF
TGTGCCAGCTCAGTCTCCGGACACTACGAGCAGTACTTC
>TRBV28|-|-|TRBJ2-7
CASSSGFIVYEQYF
TGTGCCAGCAGTTCCGGGTTTATAGTCTACGAGCAGTACTTC
>TRBV11-1|-|-|TRBJ2-1
CVSSLADSSQFF
TGTGTCAGCAGCTTAGCTGACTCGTCGCAGTTCTTC
>TRBV6-2/TRBV6-3|-|TRBD1|TRBJ2-7
CASSYSVTGQYYEQYF
TGTGCCAGCAGTTACTCAGTAACGGGACAGTACTACGAGCAGTACTTC
>TRBV3-1|few|-|TRBJ1-2
CASRTLGTNYGYTF
TGTGCCAGCAGAACCCTCGGGACAAACTATGGCTACACCTTC
>TRBV29-1|many|-|TRBJ1-4
CSVEVGSQLFF
TGCAGCGTTGAAGTAGGGAGTCAACTGTTTTTT
>TRBV12-3/TRBV12-4|-|TRBD1|TRBJ2-6
CASTSGQGALGGANVLTF
TGTGCCAGCACCTCGGGGCAGGGGGCATTAGGTGGGGCCAACGTCCTGACTTTC
>TRBV6-5|-|-|TRBJ2-7
CASSDNAGRYF
TGTGCCAGCAGCGATAACGCAGGACGGTACTTC
>TRBV7-2|few|-|TRBJ2-6
CASVQRSGANVLTF
TGTGCCAGCGTCCAGCGGTCTGGGGCCAACGTCCTGACTTTC
>TRBV20-1|-|TRBD2|TRBJ2-7
CSASGLAEYEQYF
TGCAGTGCAAGCGGACTAGCAGAGTACGAGCAGTACTTC
>TRBV6-5|-|TRBD1|TRBJ1-6
CASSYIRDREGLTNSPLHF
TGTGCCAGCAGTTACATACGGGACAGGGAGGGATTGACTAATTCACCCCTCCACTTT
>TRBV6-5|-|-|TRBJ2-7
CASLAGGPYNEQYF
TGTGCCAGCCTCGCAGGGGGGCCCTACAATGAGCAGTACTTC
>TRBV29-1|-|-|TRBJ1-5
CSVGGGRESNQPLHF
TGCAGCGTTGGGGGGGGCAGGGAGAGCAATCAGCCCCTGCATTTT
>TRBV29-1|once|TRBD2|TRBJ2-3
CSVEGERLAGTDTQYF
TGCAGCGTTGAAGGGGAACGACTAGCGGGCACAGATACGCAGTATTTT
>TRBV4-3|few|-|TRBJ2-1
CASSQGLGEQFF
TGTGCCAGCAGCCAAGGTTTGGGTGAGCAGTTCTTC
>TRBV24-1|-|TRBD2|TRBJ2-1
CATSDSGLELNEQFF
TGTGCCACCAGTGATTCGGGACTAGAGCTCAATGAGCAGTTCTTC
>TRBV7-9|few|TRBD2|TRBJ2-5
CASSRAGVRETQYF
TGTGCCAGCAGCCGTGCGGGAGTTCGAGAGACCCAGTACTTC
>TRBV20-1|-|TRBD2|TRBJ2-7
CSASLSGLPYEQYF
TGCAGTGCTAGCCTTAGCGGGCTCCCCTACGAGCAGTACTTC
>TRBV25-1|few|TRBD2|TRBJ2-5
CASSGDYYVGTQYF
TGTGCCAGCAGTGGGGACTACTACGTCGGGACCCAGTACTTC
>TRBV20-1|once|TRBD2|TRBJ2-7
CSAKPGLAGVGWGEQYF
TGCAGTGCTAAACCAGGCCTAGCGGGAGTTGGTTGGGGCGAGCAGTACTTC
>TRBV5-1|-|TRBD1|TRBJ1-2
CASSGGQGINYGYTF
TGCGCCAGCAGCGGGGGACAGGGGATTAATTATGGCTACACCTTC
>TRBV29-1|few|-|TRBJ1-2
CSVLADPNYGYTF
TGCAGCGTTTTGGCAGACCCTAACTATGGCTACACCTTC
>TRBV13|few|-|TRBJ1-1
CASSSREYGNGGTEAFF
TGTGCCAGCAGCTCGAGGGAGTATGGGAATGGGGGCACTGAAGCTTTCTTT
>TRBV6-5|few|-|TRBJ1-2
CASSYGSDSNYGYTF
TGTGCCAGCAGTTACGGTTCGGACAGCAACTATGGCTACACCTTC
>TRBV6-2/TRBV6-3|-|-|TRBJ2-5
CASGTSYLAGDQYF
TGTGCCAGCGGAACTAGCTACCTAGCAGGCGACCAGTACTTC
>TRBV24-1|-|-|TRBJ2-3
CATSEDGTDTQYF
TGTGCCACCAGTGAGGACGGGACAGATACGCAGTATTTT
>TRBV4-1|-|-|TRBJ2-3
CASSQEPGIGQPQYF
TGCGCCAGCAGCCAAGAGCCCGGAATCGGTCAGCCCCAGTATTTT
>TRBV24-1|-|-|TRBJ2-5
CATSDSGRVETQYF
TGTGCCACCAGTGACTCCGGACGGGTAGAGACCCAGTACTTC
>TRBV7-9|-|-|TRBJ1-3
CASSSGGSSGNTIYF
TGTGCCAGCAGTTCAGGAGGAAGCTCTGGAAACACCATATATTTT
>TRBV20-1|-|-|TRBJ2-7
CSANVAYEQYF
TGCAGTGCTAATGTAGCCTACGAGCAGTACTTC